The clone carrying this T cell receptor (beta chain) was seen just once. The entry originates in a study of blood T cell repertoires in COVID-19. Study-level background: Acute and convalescent COVID-19 samples came from the United States, Italy and Spain. T cells, B-cell-depleted T cells, or PBMCs supplied cDNA or gDNA.

In germline, CDR1 is MNHNS, CDR2 SASEGT. The CDR3 sequence is 18 residues long. V was trimmed by 2 bases and J by 3 bases, leaving 22 bases between them. The protocol was immunoSEQ multiplex PCR, while the TCRdb copy is restricted to in-frame clones and leaves out a portion. The sample consists of about 93,000 clones, roughly 89% of them appearing once. The TCR originated in a middle-aged man with acute or convalescent COVID-19. The sample comprised peripheral blood. The chain couples TRBV6-1 to TRBJ1-2; perhaps TRBD1 as D (6 bases). For the CDR3, the DNA is TGTGCCAGCAGTGAAAGAGAACCCCGGGACACTGCCCACTATGGCTACACCTTC. As protein: CASSEREPRDTAHYGYTF.